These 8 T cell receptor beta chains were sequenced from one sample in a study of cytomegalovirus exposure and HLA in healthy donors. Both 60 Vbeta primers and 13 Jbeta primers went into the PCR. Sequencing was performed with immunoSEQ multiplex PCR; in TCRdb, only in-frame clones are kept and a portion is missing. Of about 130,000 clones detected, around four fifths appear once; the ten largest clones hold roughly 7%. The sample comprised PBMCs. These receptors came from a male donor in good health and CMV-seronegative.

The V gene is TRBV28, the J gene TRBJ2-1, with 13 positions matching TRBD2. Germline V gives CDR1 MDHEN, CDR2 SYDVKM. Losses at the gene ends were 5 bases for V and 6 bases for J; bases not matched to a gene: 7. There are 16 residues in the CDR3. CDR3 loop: CASSGGLAGPANEQFF. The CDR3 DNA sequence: TGTGCCAGCAGTGGGGGACTAGCGGGACCGGCCAATGAGCAGTTCTTC.

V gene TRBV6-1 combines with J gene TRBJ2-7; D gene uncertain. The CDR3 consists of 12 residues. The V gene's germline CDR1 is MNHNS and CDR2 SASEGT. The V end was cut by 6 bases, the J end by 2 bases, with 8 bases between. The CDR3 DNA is TGTGCCAGCAGGGTTCTACCCTACGAGCAGTACTTC. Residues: CASRVLPYEQYF.

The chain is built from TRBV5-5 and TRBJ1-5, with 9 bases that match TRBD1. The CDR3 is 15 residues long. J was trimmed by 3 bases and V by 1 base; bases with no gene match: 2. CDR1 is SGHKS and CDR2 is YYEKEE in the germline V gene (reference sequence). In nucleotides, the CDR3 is TGTGCCAGCAGCTTGTGGGACAGGGCCAATCAGCCCCAGCATTTT. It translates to CASSLWDRANQPQHF.

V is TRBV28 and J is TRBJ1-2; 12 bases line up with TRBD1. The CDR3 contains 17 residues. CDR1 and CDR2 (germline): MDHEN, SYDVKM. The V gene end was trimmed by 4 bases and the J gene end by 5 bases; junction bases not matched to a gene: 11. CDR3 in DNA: TGTGCCAGCAGTTCAGGGACAGGGGGCGCAGGGCGATATGGCTACACCTTC. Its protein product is CASSSGTGGAGRYGYTF.

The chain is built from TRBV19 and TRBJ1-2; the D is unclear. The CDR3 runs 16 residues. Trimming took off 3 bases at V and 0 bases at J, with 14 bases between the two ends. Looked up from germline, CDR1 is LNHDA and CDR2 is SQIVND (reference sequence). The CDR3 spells CASSIKRRMTNYGYTF. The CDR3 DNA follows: TGTGCCAGTAGTATTAAAAGGCGGATGACTAACTATGGCTACACCTTC.

The CDR3 region is CASSLIEKPDTQYF. In DNA, the CDR3 is TGCGCCAGCAGCTTAATCGAGAAGCCAGATACGCAGTATTTT. V and J are TRBV5-1 and TRBJ2-3; D gene unclear. Germline lookup yields CDR1 SGHRS and CDR2 YFSETQ. V was pared by 2 bases and J by 4 bases, with 11 bases between. The CDR3 spans 14 residues.

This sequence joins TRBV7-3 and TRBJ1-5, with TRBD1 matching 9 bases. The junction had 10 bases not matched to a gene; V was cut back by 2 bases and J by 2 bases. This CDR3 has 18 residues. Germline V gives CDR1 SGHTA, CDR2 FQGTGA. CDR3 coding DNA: TGTGCCAGCAGCTTAGGGCCACCGGGACAGGGAGGCAATCAGCCCCAGCATTTT. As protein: CASSLGPPGQGGNQPQHF.

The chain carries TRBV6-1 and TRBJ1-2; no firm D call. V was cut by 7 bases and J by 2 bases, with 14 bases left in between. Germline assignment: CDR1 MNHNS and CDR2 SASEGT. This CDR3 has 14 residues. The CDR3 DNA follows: TGTGCCAGCAAGAAGACAACTGGGAACTATGGCTACACCTTC. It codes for CASKKTTGNYGYTF.